The rows below give T cell receptor beta chains drawn from one sample of a study of blood T cell repertoires in COVID-19. Measured with immunoSEQ multiplex PCR; TCRdb has only the in-frame clones, and not every one. The sample carries about 50,000 clones, around 84% recorded once. Sequencing used peripheral blood. These receptors originate from a woman aged 80 or over with COVID-19, enrolled during active disease. Both conserved end residues are part of each CDR3. Each record gives: CDR3 length, V gene, J gene, CDR3 protein.

cdr3_length: 14
v_call: TRBV18
j_call: TRBJ1-5
cdr3_aa: CASSDRGSSQPQHF

cdr3_length: 16
v_call: TRBV19
j_call: TRBJ1-5
cdr3_aa: CASTPPIQGGEAPQHF

cdr3_length: 16
v_call: TRBV25-1
j_call: TRBJ1-6
cdr3_aa: CASSPRGPGRNSPLHF

cdr3_length: 16
v_call: TRBV7-2
j_call: TRBJ2-7
cdr3_aa: CASSYLAGGTPGEQYF

cdr3_length: 16
v_call: TRBV19
j_call: TRBJ1-1
cdr3_aa: CASSPAGDRGNGEAFF

cdr3_length: 13
v_call: TRBV29-1
j_call: TRBJ2-3
cdr3_aa: CSVGGQGADTQYF

cdr3_length: 16
v_call: TRBV18
j_call: TRBJ2-2
cdr3_aa: CASSPLGGQVIGELFF

cdr3_length: 14
v_call: TRBV6-5
j_call: TRBJ1-4
cdr3_aa: CASSRGNTNEKLFF

cdr3_length: 11
v_call: TRBV21-1
j_call: TRBJ1-1
cdr3_aa: CASSPGDEAFF

cdr3_length: 12
v_call: TRBV3-1/TRBV3-2
j_call: TRBJ1-2
cdr3_aa: CASSLRDYGYTF

cdr3_length: 14
v_call: TRBV11-3
j_call: TRBJ2-7
cdr3_aa: CASSRQGSSYEQYF

cdr3_length: 13
v_call: TRBV5-4
j_call: TRBJ1-4
cdr3_aa: CASSLHRGEKLFF

cdr3_length: 17
v_call: TRBV5-4
j_call: TRBJ1-1
cdr3_aa: CASSPSGGTRFGSEAFF

cdr3_length: 15
v_call: TRBV2
j_call: TRBJ1-5
cdr3_aa: CASRFDRGRNQPQHF

cdr3_length: 15
v_call: TRBV11-2
j_call: TRBJ2-2
cdr3_aa: CASSWGLVIPGELFF

cdr3_length: 14
v_call: TRBV7-2
j_call: TRBJ1-2
cdr3_aa: CASSLQGGDYGYTF

cdr3_length: 15
v_call: TRBV30
j_call: TRBJ2-4
cdr3_aa: CAWSVPGVAKNIQYF

cdr3_length: 17
v_call: TRBV5-1
j_call: TRBJ2-6
cdr3_aa: CASSQGQGLAGANVLTF

cdr3_length: 18
v_call: TRBV19
j_call: TRBJ1-2
cdr3_aa: CASRQDRMTGTSNYGYTF

cdr3_length: 16
v_call: TRBV3-1/TRBV3-2
j_call: TRBJ2-4
cdr3_aa: CASSPGVRLAKNIQYF

cdr3_length: 14
v_call: TRBV2
j_call: TRBJ1-2
cdr3_aa: CASSLVAQRGGYTF

cdr3_length: 13
v_call: TRBV24-1
j_call: TRBJ2-7
cdr3_aa: CATSDAYRYEQYF